Below are 25 T cell receptor beta chains sequenced from a single sample in a study of cytomegalovirus exposure and HLA in healthy donors. The PCR made use of 60 Vbeta and 13 Jbeta primers. This table comes from immunoSEQ multiplex PCR, and its TCRdb copy is limited to in-frame clones, with some not included. The sample shows 80,000 to 95,000 clones, roughly nine tenths of them seen only once. Material for sequencing was PBMCs. All receptors come from a man aged 30-40 years in good health and CMV-seropositive.

The DNA for the CDR3 is TGTGCCAGCAGTTACTTTCGCCTCGGGGACTACGAGCAGTACTTC. Translation: CASSYFRLGDYEQYF. The chain couples TRBV6-6 to TRBJ2-7; perhaps TRBD2 as D (5 bases). Trimming took off 1 base at V and 3 bases at J, with 13 bases between the two ends. Germline V gene data show CDR1 as MNHNY and CDR2 as SVGAGI (reference sequence). CDR3 length: 15 amino acids.

The chain has TRBV12-2 and TRBJ1-5. TRBV12-2 is recorded as a pseudogene. This CDR3 is built from 14 residues. The CDR3 DNA follows: TGTGCAAGTCGCTTACGGGGGGTGAATCAGCCCCAGCATTTT. It encodes CASRLRGVNQPQHF.

The V call is TRBV7-9, the J call TRBJ1-3; D gene unclear. The CDR3 spans 15 residues. Germline CDR1 and CDR2: SEHNR and FQNEAQ (reference sequence). The V gene lost 5 bases and the J gene lost 1 base, with 12 bases spanning the gap. In DNA, the CDR3 is TGTGCCAGCAGCCTGGCGGCGGTATCTGGAAACACCATATATTTT. Protein: CASSLAAVSGNTIYF.

The rearrangement links TRBV19 to TRBJ2-5, with a tentative D call TRBD2 (5 bases). Trimming removed 3 bases at V and 2 bases at J, with 10 bases between. The germline V gene has CDR1 LNHDA and CDR2 SQIVND (reference sequence). CDR3 length equals 14 residues. CDR3 residues: CASSISRTQETQYF. In DNA, the CDR3 is TGTGCCAGTAGTATCTCAAGGACTCAAGAGACCCAGTACTTC.

The J gene is TRBJ2-7, the V gene TRBV5-1; 10 positions agree with TRBD2. CDR3 length: 16 amino acids. After removal of 0 bases from V and 5 bases from J, the junction contained 8 bases not matched to a gene. Germline values: CDR1 SGHRS, CDR2 YFSETQ. The CDR3 loop is CASSLGAGLAFDEQYF. The CDR3 DNA is TGCGCCAGCAGCTTGGGGGCGGGACTAGCGTTCGACGAGCAGTACTTC.

J is TRBJ1-6 and V is TRBV30, with a tentative D call TRBD1 (5 bases). Germline values: CDR1 GTSNPN, CDR2 SVGIG (reference sequence). V lost 0 bases to trimming and J lost 10 bases, with 16 bases between them. The CDR3 has 15 amino acids. The DNA for the CDR3 is TGTGCCTGGAGTGTATTGGGACTGGGAGGCTCACCCCTCCACTTT. Translating it yields CAWSVLGLGGSPLHF.

This clone was counted once. V is TRBV10-3 and J is TRBJ2-3, with 14 bases identical to TRBD2. The germline CDR1 and CDR2 sequences are ENHRY and SYGVKD. The CDR3 is 17 residues long. Trimming at V came to 10 bases and at J to 1 base, leaving 10 bases not matched to a gene. The chain's CDR3 is CASETGTSGSGTDTQYF. In DNA, the CDR3 is TGTGCCAGCGAGACCGGGACTAGCGGGAGTGGCACAGATACGCAGTATTTT.

The chain couples TRBV29-1 to TRBJ2-3; 13 bases align to TRBD2. Germline CDR1 SQVTM, CDR2 ANQGSEA. V lost 6 bases to trimming and J lost 0 bases; unmatched junction nucleotides: 3. The CDR3 length is 15 residues. The DNA of the CDR3 is TGCAGCGTAGCACTAGCGGGAGGGAGCACAGATACGCAGTATTTT. It translates to CSVALAGGSTDTQYF.

This clone has just a few counts. This chain links TRBV6-5 with TRBJ1-2; D is possibly TRBD1 (6 bases). Germline V CDR1 and CDR2: MNHEY, SVGAGI. The CDR3 sequence is 11 residues long. V was clipped by 2 bases and J by 8 bases, with 6 bases between them. CDR3 coding DNA: TGTGCCAGCAGTTACGGGGGCGGCTACACCTTC. This translates into CASSYGGGYTF.

The table lists this clone with a few counts. The chain combines TRBV28 with TRBJ2-1; D gene uncertain. The CDR3 is 12 amino acids. V shed 6 bases and J shed 13 bases, with 16 bases lying between them. Germline CDR1 is MDHEN and CDR2 is SYDVKM. The CDR3 DNA follows: TGTGCCAGCAGCCTCTGGCTGGCGGATCAGTTCTTC. Translating it yields CASSLWLADQFF.

V gene TRBV5-1 combines with J gene TRBJ2-3; 7 positions agree with TRBD1. The germline CDR1 and CDR2 sequences are SGHRS and YFSETQ. V gave up 4 bases and J gave up 14 bases; unmatched junction bases: 7. The CDR3 has 11 residues. As DNA, the CDR3 is TGCGCCAGCAGCCCCGACAGGGTACCGTATTTT. This encodes CASSPDRVPYF.

The CDR3: CSVAGTGRRGYGYTF. The CDR3 DNA reads as TGCAGCGTCGCCGGGACAGGCAGAAGAGGCTATGGCTACACCTTC. This sequence joins TRBV29-1 and TRBJ1-2; TRBD1 aligns across 8 bases. CDR3 size: 15 residues. J was trimmed by 4 bases and V by 6 bases; bases with no gene match: 13. Looked up from germline, CDR1 is SQVTM and CDR2 is ANQGSEA.

J is TRBJ1-6 and V is TRBV5-1, with 7 bases aligning to TRBD1. Germline assignment: CDR1 SGHRS and CDR2 YFSETQ. The CDR3 covers 14 residues. J gave up 9 bases and V 0 bases, and 3 bases lay outside the gene matches. For the CDR3, the DNA is TGCGCCAGCAGCTTGGGGACAGGATCTTCACCCCTCCACTTT. This gives the protein CASSLGTGSSPLHF.

V and J are TRBV28 and TRBJ2-1, with D perhaps TRBD2 (5 bases). The CDR3 contains 13 residues. V was trimmed by 3 bases and J by 6 bases, leaving 9 bases between them. CDR1 and CDR2 from the germline V gene are MDHEN and SYDVKM. In nucleotides, the CDR3 is TGTGCCAGCAGTTTGGAGGACCTCAATGAGCAGTTCTTC. Its translation: CASSLEDLNEQFF.

This clone occurred once. The chain recombines TRBV6-6 with TRBJ2-5; 7 bases agree with TRBD1. Germline V gene lookup returns CDR1 MNHNY and CDR2 SVGAGI (reference sequence). V lost 2 bases and J lost 5; bases outside the gene matches: 11. CDR3 length equals 16 residues. The CDR3 coding sequence is TGTGCCAGCAGTTACCGGACAGGTACGATCGACGAGACCCAGTACTTC. It specifies CASSYRTGTIDETQYF.

This clone was detected once. This chain joins TRBV27 and TRBJ2-7; TRBD2 matches 9 bases. The CDR3 consists of 15 residues. With V trimmed by 4 bases and J by 3 bases, 7 bases remained unmatched. Germline loops: CDR1 MNHEY, CDR2 SMNVEV (reference sequence). DNA for the CDR3: TGTGCCAGCAGTTCGGCCCTAGCGGGAAACTACGAGCAGTACTTC. Translating it yields CASSSALAGNYEQYF.

CDR3 protein: CATSRVRGGRVYNEQFF. CDR3 in DNA: TGTGCCACCAGCAGAGTCAGGGGCGGGAGAGTTTACAATGAGCAGTTCTTC. The chain recombines TRBV15 with TRBJ2-1, with D perhaps TRBD2 (7 bases). The V end was cut by 1 base, the J end by 4 bases, with 17 bases between. The CDR3 is made up of 17 amino acids. CDR1 is LNHNV and CDR2 is YYDKDF in the germline V gene (reference sequence).

The genes are TRBV19 and TRBJ1-2, with TRBD1 matching over 7 bases. CDR3 length: 16 residues. CDR1 and CDR2 (germline): LNHDA, SQIVND (reference sequence). The junction had 15 bases not matched to a gene; V was cut back by 5 bases and J by 6 bases. DNA for the CDR3: TGTGCCAGTAGTCCAGGAATGGGGAGACAGGGTGATGGCTACACCTTC. Its protein is CASSPGMGRQGDGYTF.

Note on this clone: Different DNA sequences within this sample yield the same CDR3. The V call is TRBV5-1, the J call TRBJ2-1; D remains ambiguous. In germline, CDR1 is SGHRS, CDR2 YFSETQ. This CDR3 is built from 14 residues. V lost 0 bases and J lost 1, with 5 bases in between. CDR3 sequence reads: CASSLGGSYNEQFF. The CDR3 DNA reads TGCGCCAGCAGCTTGGGCGGTTCCTACAATGAGCAGTTCTTC. Based on the CDR3 plus reference TRBV5-1 and TRBJ2-1, the full variable domain is KAGVTQTPRYLIKTRGQQVTLSCSPISGHRSVSWYQQTPGQGLQFLFEYFSETQRNKGNFPGRFSGRQFSNSRSEMNVSTLELGDSALYLCASSLGGSYNEQFFGPGTRLTVL.

CDR3 amino acids: CASSLLTSGRDTIQYF. CDR3 sequence (DNA): TGTGCCAGTAGTCTGCTGACTAGCGGGAGAGATACCATTCAGTACTTC. This chain uses TRBV19 with TRBJ2-4; TRBD2 matches 12 bases. The CDR3 totals 16 residues. Germline CDR1 and CDR2: LNHDA and SQIVND (reference sequence). V shed 5 bases, J shed 9 bases, and the junction held 11 bases outside the gene matches. The variable domain in full, with the rest retrieved from reference TRBV19 and TRBJ2-4, is DGGITQSPKYLFRKEGQNVTLSCEQNLNHDAMYWYRQDPGQGLRLIYYSQIVNDFQKGDIAEGYSVSREKKESFPLTVTSAQKNPTAFYLCASSLLTSGRDTIQYFGAGTRLSVL.

The chain couples TRBV30 to TRBJ1-1; tentative D call: TRBD1 (5 bases). In germline, CDR1 is GTSNPN, CDR2 SVGIG (reference sequence). Trimming removed 0 bases from V and 4 bases from J, with 12 bases in between. The CDR3 consists of 14 residues. The CDR3 DNA is TGTGCCTGGAGTGTTGTGGGGGGAGGCACTGAAGCTTTCTTT. Translating it yields CAWSVVGGGTEAFF.

The rearrangement uses TRBV5-1 and TRBJ2-5, with TRBD2 matching 7 bases. CDR1 and CDR2 from the germline V gene are SGHRS and YFSETQ. The CDR3 loop spans 14 amino acids. V trimming: 4 bases; J trimming: 4 bases; junction bases outside the gene matches: 7. The CDR3 DNA follows: TGCGCCAGCAGCCTCACTAGCGTAGCAGAGACCCAGTACTTC. It encodes CASSLTSVAETQYF.

The gene calls are TRBV2 and TRBJ1-2; 7 bases are a match to TRBD1. Trimming removed 9 bases from V and 0 bases from J; junction bases left unmatched: 7. Germline V gene data show CDR1 as SNHLY and CDR2 as FYNNEI. The CDR3 loop spans 14 amino acids. CDR3 bases: TGTGCCAGTCGGACAGGCCTAACTAACTATGGCTACACCTTC. This sequence encodes CASRTGLTNYGYTF.

The chain carries TRBV11-2 and TRBJ2-7; TRBD1 aligns across 7 bases. Unmatched junction bases numbered 4, after V lost 0 bases and J lost 2 bases. Germline-derived CDR1 and CDR2 are SGHAT and FQNNGV. The CDR3 totals 15 residues. The CDR3 is CASSLDYRGPYEQYF. The CDR3 nucleotides are TGTGCCAGCAGCTTAGATTACAGGGGACCCTACGAGCAGTACTTC.

The V and J genes are TRBV2 and TRBJ1-5, with no clear D. V lost 4 bases, J lost 4 bases, and 11 bases lay in between. This CDR3 contains 14 residues. Per germline, CDR1 SNHLY and CDR2 FYNNEI. The CDR3 protein is CASSGEVGNQPQHF. In DNA, the CDR3 is TGTGCCAGCAGTGGCGAGGTGGGTAATCAGCCCCAGCATTTT.